This paragraph covers one T cell receptor (beta chain) sequence. J gave up 0 bases and V 7 bases, and 5 bases lay outside the gene matches. This CDR3 is built from 15 residues. Germline-derived CDR1 and CDR2 are SNHLY and FYNNEI. Using immunoSEQ multiplex PCR, the repertoire was profiled, and TCRdb retains in-frame clones only, with some absent. Here the sample spans roughly 120,000 clones, roughly 92% being singletons. The entry originates in a study of T cell changes during pregnancy in multiple sclerosis. This chain joins TRBV2 and TRBJ1-4; 7 bases line up with TRBD1. The starting material was peripheral blood, obtained before pregnancy. The clonotype comes from a female donor with multiple sclerosis, enrolled in a pregnancy study. The DNA for the CDR3 is TGTGCCAGCAACGCAGGGGGAGCAACTAATGAAAAACTGTTTTTT. Translation: CASNAGGATNEKLFF.